Shown below are 21 T cell receptor beta chains from a single sample sequenced in a study of long-term antiretroviral therapy in people with HIV. immunoSEQ v3.0 was run at survey level. Produced via immunoSEQ multiplex PCR; TCRdb's table is partial and in-frame only. The data show tens of thousands of clones, with approximately 95% seen just once and 2.5% to 3.5% held by the top ten. Specimen: unsorted PBMCs, collected 5.3 years after starting antiretroviral therapy. Receptors were obtained from a man between 50 and 59 years old with HIV.

The chain joins TRBV18 to TRBJ1-2; 7 bases align to TRBD1. CDR3 length equals 18 residues. V lost 2 bases and J lost 0; bases outside the gene matches: 12. Germline-derived CDR1 and CDR2 are KGHSH and LQKENI. CDR3 amino acids: CASSPTGGGQSTNYGYTF. The CDR3 DNA reads TGTGCCAGCTCACCAACGGGCGGGGGACAGTCCACTAACTATGGCTACACCTTC.

The V call is TRBV19, the J call TRBJ2-1, with 9 bases identical to TRBD1. Germline CDR1 and CDR2: LNHDA and SQIVND (reference sequence). With V trimmed by 9 bases and J by 8 bases, 11 bases remained unmatched. The CDR3 covers 14 residues. CDR3 nucleotides: TGTGCCAGCTTGGCCCGGGACAGGGCCTATGAGCAGTTCTTC. Translated, it gives CASLARDRAYEQFF.

The V call is TRBV7-8, the J call TRBJ2-7; the D call may be TRBD1 or TRBD2 (7 bases each). V was shortened by 0 bases and J by 4 bases, with 13 bases between the two germline ends. Per germline, CDR1 SGHVS and CDR2 FQNEAQ. The CDR3 consists of 15 residues. The CDR3, as DNA: TGTGCCAGCAGCTTAGCTGAGCAGGGGGGGTACGAGCAGTACTTC. It codes for CASSLAEQGGYEQYF.

The V and J genes are TRBV11-2 and TRBJ2-3, with D hard to call. CDR1 is SGHAT and CDR2 is FQNNGV in the germline V gene. V was cut by 5 bases and J by 1 base, with 10 bases left in between. The CDR3 contains 14 residues. The CDR3 bases are TGTGCCAGCAGCCCACTGGGTGGCACAGATACGCAGTATTTT. Protein: CASSPLGGTDTQYF. The whole variable domain, remainder taken from reference TRBV11-2 and TRBJ2-3, is EAGVAQSPRYKIIEKRQSVAFWCNPISGHATLYWYQQILGQGPKLLIQFQNNGVVDDSQLPKDRFSAERLKGVDSTLKIQPAKLEDSAVYLCASSPLGGTDTQYFGPGTRLTVL.

The chain is built from TRBV5-6 and TRBJ2-1; TRBD1 is a possible D gene (6 bases). Between the trimmed V and J ends, which lost 3 bases and 7 bases, there was a span of 11 bases. The CDR3 runs 13 residues. From germline, CDR1 is SGHDT and CDR2 YYEEEE. CDR3 in amino acids: CASSSTGWNEQFF. CDR3 nucleotide sequence: TGTGCCAGCAGCTCTACAGGGTGGAATGAGCAGTTCTTC.

The chain links TRBV19 to TRBJ1-5; the D is unclear. The germline gives CDR1 LNHDA, CDR2 SQIVND (reference sequence). The CDR3 length is 15 residues. V lost 1 base, J lost 4 bases, and 11 bases lay in between. CDR3 in amino acids: CASSIVNSLNQPQHF. The CDR3 DNA follows: TGTGCCAGTAGTATAGTTAACAGCCTTAATCAGCCCCAGCATTTT.

V is TRBV7-9 and J is TRBJ1-1, with 7 bases matching TRBD1. Germline CDR1 and CDR2: SEHNR and FQNEAQ (reference sequence). This CDR3 comprises 16 residues. The trim removed 1 base at V and 0 bases at J, leaving 5 bases unmatched. CDR3: CASSLEGGGLNTEAFF. DNA of the CDR3: TGTGCCAGCAGCTTAGAGGGAGGGGGCCTGAACACTGAAGCTTTCTTT.

V is TRBV6-6 and J is TRBJ2-7, with TRBD2 matching over 9 bases. The germline CDR1 and CDR2 sequences are MNHNY and SVGAGI (reference sequence). The CDR3 extends over 15 amino acids. With V trimmed by 7 bases and J by 6 bases, 13 bases remained unmatched. The CDR3 spells CASTPAGGPKGEQYF. The CDR3 DNA reads TGTGCCAGCACTCCCGCGGGGGGGCCTAAAGGCGAGCAGTACTTC.

The chain has TRBV7-9 and TRBJ1-1, with D tentatively TRBD1 (6 bases). V was clipped by 4 bases and J by 0 bases, with 9 bases between them. The CDR3 runs to 14 residues. CDR1 is SEHNR, CDR2 FQNEAQ, per germline (reference sequence). In DNA form, the CDR3 reads TGTGCCAGCAGCTCGGACAGCATGAACACTGAAGCTTTCTTT. Its translation is CASSSDSMNTEAFF.

The J gene is TRBJ1-2, the V gene TRBV19; TRBD1 matches 10 bases. CDR1 and CDR2 (germline): LNHDA, SQIVND (reference sequence). The CDR3 is 16 residues long. Germline trimming cut 3 bases from V and 2 bases from J; bases unmatched to any gene: 6. The DNA for the CDR3 is TGTGCCAGTAGTATGAGCGGGACAGGGGCAAACTATGGCTACACCTTC. Protein: CASSMSGTGANYGYTF.

The chain employs TRBV7-2 and TRBJ2-6; perhaps TRBD1 as D (6 bases). Trimming cost V 8 bases and J 4 bases, with 9 bases left between them. Germline CDR1 SGHTA, CDR2 FQGNSA. CDR3 length equals 13 residues. The CDR3 is CASEGTGANVLTF. The CDR3 DNA is TGTGCCAGCGAAGGGACAGGGGCCAACGTCCTGACTTTC.

The chain employs TRBV6-4 and TRBJ1-3; no clear D. The V and J ends lost 6 bases and 8 bases respectively, with 8 bases between them. This CDR3 spans 11 amino acids. Germline V gives CDR1 MRHNA, CDR2 SNTAGT. CDR3 amino acids: CASRRRDTIYF. The CDR3 DNA reads TGTGCCAGCAGGCGCCGCGACACCATATATTTT.

The CDR3 loop is CASSPLTGYNEQFF. The CDR3 DNA is TGTGCCAGCAGTCCCTTAACAGGGTACAATGAGCAGTTCTTC. V gene TRBV27 combines with J gene TRBJ2-1; the D gene is possibly TRBD1 (6 bases). The CDR3 runs 14 residues. Germline lookup yields CDR1 MNHEY and CDR2 SMNVEV (reference sequence). The V and J ends lost 5 bases and 4 bases respectively, with 12 bases between them.

The chain joins TRBV27 to TRBJ2-7, with 11 bases fitting TRBD1. This CDR3 is built from 17 residues. J was trimmed by 4 bases and V by 5 bases; bases with no gene match: 13. CDR1 and CDR2 from the germline V gene are MNHEY and SMNVEV (reference sequence). The CDR3 protein is CASSLTPRTGGWYEQYF. The CDR3 nucleotides are TGTGCCAGCAGTCTCACGCCCCGGACAGGGGGCTGGTACGAGCAGTACTTC.

This sequence joins TRBV14 and TRBJ2-3, with no clear D. With 4 bases removed from V and 7 bases from J, the gap between germline ends came to 9 bases. The V gene's germline CDR1 is SGHDN and CDR2 FVKESK. The CDR3 loop spans 12 amino acids. The CDR3 here is CASSLLRHTQYF. The CDR3 DNA follows: TGTGCCAGCAGCCTCCTCAGGCATACGCAGTATTTT.

V gene TRBV18 combines with J gene TRBJ2-1; D unclear. Trimming shortened V by 8 bases and J by 6 bases, and 11 bases separated the two germline ends. CDR1 and CDR2 from the germline V gene are KGHSH and LQKENI. This CDR3 comprises 12 residues. CDR3 nucleotide sequence: TGTGCCAGCGAGATGACTGGCAATGAGCAGTTCTTC. Encoded protein: CASEMTGNEQFF.

CDR3 sequence reads: CASSLSPHNEQFF. Written as DNA, the CDR3 is TGTGCCAGCAGCCTATCCCCCCACAATGAGCAGTTCTTC. The chain carries TRBV6-5 and TRBJ2-1; the D is unclear. Looked up from germline, CDR1 is MNHEY and CDR2 is SVGAGI. The V gene lost 6 bases and the J gene lost 5 bases, with 11 bases spanning the gap. The CDR3 is made up of 13 amino acids.

The chain employs TRBV30 and TRBJ2-7; 11 bases align to TRBD1. Per germline, CDR1 GTSNPN and CDR2 SVGIG (reference sequence). The length of the CDR3 is 14 residues. Losses at the gene ends were 5 bases for V and 5 bases for J; bases not matched to a gene: 8. The CDR3 loop is CAWGTGTGGNEQYF. The CDR3 DNA follows: TGTGCCTGGGGTACCGGGACAGGGGGAAACGAGCAGTACTTC.

This chain connects TRBV28 to TRBJ1-2, with D uncertain. The length of the CDR3 is 13 residues. V was clipped by 2 bases and J by 6 bases, with 10 bases between them. Germline V lookup: CDR1 MDHEN, CDR2 SYDVKM. CDR3 in amino acids: CASSLIGVDGYTF. The CDR3 region has the DNA TGTGCCAGCAGTTTAATAGGCGTCGATGGCTACACCTTC.

A remark on this clone: The sample carries other DNA sequences with the same CDR3. This chain joins TRBV5-1 and TRBJ2-7; the match to TRBD2 covers 9 bases. The junction had 9 bases not matched to a gene; V was cut back by 0 bases and J by 5 bases. The germline gives CDR1 SGHRS, CDR2 YFSETQ. CDR3 length: 16 residues. Here the CDR3 DNA reads TGCGCCAGCAGCTTGGCACCGCTAGCGGGGAGCGACGAGCAGTACTTC. Translation gives CASSLAPLAGSDEQYF.

The gene calls are TRBV28 and TRBJ1-2; possibly TRBD1 for D (5 bases). The CDR3 runs 13 residues. Trimming took off 5 bases at V and 4 bases at J, with 11 bases between the two ends. Germline lookup yields CDR1 MDHEN and CDR2 SYDVKM. CDR3 in amino acids: CASSARGGYGYTF. CDR3 in DNA: TGTGCCAGCAGTGCCCGGGGGGGCTATGGCTACACCTTC.